Below are 23 T cell receptor beta chains sequenced from a single sample in a study of T cell responses to AZD1222 COVID-19 vaccine. The protocol was immunoSEQ multiplex PCR, while the TCRdb copy is restricted to in-frame clones and leaves out a portion. The data contain 100,000 to 150,000 clones, 90% of them seen just once; the ten biggest clones take up roughly 7.2%. The source material was peripheral blood, sampled on day 0 of AZD1222 vaccination. The receptors were gathered from an adult in good health.

The gene calls are TRBV30 and TRBJ2-1, with D unclear. Germline CDR1 and CDR2: GTSNPN and SVGIG (reference sequence). With 2 bases removed from V and 7 bases from J, the gap between germline ends came to 6 bases. This CDR3 is 11 amino acids long. The chain's CDR3 is CAWSPVNEQFF. The CDR3 coding sequence is TGTGCCTGGAGTCCTGTTAATGAGCAGTTCTTC.

The V call is TRBV1, the J call TRBJ2-7; TRBD2 was called by the table and not checked on the DNA. TRBV1 is described as a pseudogene. The CDR3 runs to 16 residues. The CDR3 nucleotides are TGCACCAGCAGCCAAGATCCCTTCGGGGGGAACTACGAGCAGTACTTC. This sequence encodes CTSSQDPFGGNYEQYF.

The CDR3 sequence is CAWTVSYNSPLHF. The DNA for the CDR3 is TGTGCCTGGACAGTCTCCTATAATTCACCCCTCCACTTT. The V gene is TRBV30, the J gene TRBJ1-6; D unclear. This CDR3 has 13 residues. The V gene's germline CDR1 is GTSNPN and CDR2 SVGIG (reference sequence). V lost 4 bases to trimming and J lost 0 bases, with 4 bases between them.

This clone is a singleton in its sample. V is TRBV29-1 and J is TRBJ2-3; weak D call: TRBD1 (5 bases). V shed 4 bases and J shed 2 bases, with 7 bases lying between them. In germline, CDR1 is SQVTM, CDR2 ANQGSEA. The CDR3 has 12 residues. The CDR3 DNA is TGCAGCGTTGGACAGAACACAGATACGCAGTATTTT. As protein: CSVGQNTDTQYF.

The chain recombines TRBV4-3 with TRBJ1-1; D is ambiguous. In germline, CDR1 is LGHNA, CDR2 YSLEER. The V end lost 0 bases, the J end lost 4 bases, and 15 bases lay between the germline ends. The CDR3 runs 16 residues. The CDR3 DNA reads as TGCGCCAGCAGCCAAGATCTTGCTGGGTTTGCCACTGAAGCTTTCTTT. Translation: CASSQDLAGFATEAFF.

The V gene is TRBV2, the J gene TRBJ2-7, with 7 nucleotides matching TRBD2. Germline-derived CDR1 and CDR2 are SNHLY and FYNNEI. The CDR3 extends over 14 amino acids. The V segment lost 4 bases and the J segment 3 bases; nucleotides outside the gene matches: 6. The CDR3 nucleotides read TGTGCCAGCAGTGTAACCGCGGGGGACTACGAGCAGTACTTC. Its protein is CASSVTAGDYEQYF.

The V call is TRBV9, the J call TRBJ1-5; the match to TRBD1 covers 9 bases. There are 14 residues in the CDR3. Trimming cost V 0 bases and J 6 bases; bases outside gene matches: 1. Per germline, CDR1 SGDLS and CDR2 YYNGEE. DNA of the CDR3: TGTGCCAGCAGCGTAGGACAGGGGGGTCAGCCCCAGCATTTT. Translating it yields CASSVGQGGQPQHF.

J is TRBJ1-3 and V is TRBV30; a possible D gene is TRBD1 (6 bases). Trimming took 7 bases from V and 0 from J, leaving 13 bases between them. The CDR3 contains 14 residues. Germline V gene sequence: CDR1 GTSNPN, CDR2 SVGIG (reference sequence). The CDR3 DNA follows: TGTGCCTCCAGGGGCCGGAACTCTGGAAACACCATATATTTT. Residues: CASRGRNSGNTIYF.

The gene calls are TRBV6-2 or TRBV6-3 and TRBJ1-5, with D possibly matching TRBD1 (5 bases). Germline V gives CDR1 MNHEY, CDR2 SVGEGT. The V end was cut by 2 bases, the J end by 3 bases, with 11 bases between. The CDR3 spans 15 residues. CDR3 residues: CASSYDQGPNQPQHF. The CDR3 DNA is TGTGCCAGCAGTTACGATCAGGGCCCCAATCAGCCCCAGCATTTT.

This chain connects TRBV24-1 to TRBJ2-2, with TRBD1 as a possible D gene (5 bases). The CDR3 runs to 14 residues. V was pared by 5 bases and J by 1 base, with 7 bases between. Germline CDR1 KGHDR, CDR2 SFDVKD. Here the CDR3 reads CATSARGNTGELFF. The DNA for the CDR3 is TGTGCCACCAGTGCAAGGGGGAACACCGGGGAGCTGTTTTTT.

V gene TRBV9 combines with J gene TRBJ2-5; 12 bases are shared with TRBD2. Germline-derived CDR1 and CDR2 are SGDLS and YYNGEE. The V segment lost 4 bases and the J segment 4 bases; nucleotides outside the gene matches: 5. The CDR3 runs to 15 residues. This CDR3 reads CASSPLAGGIETQYF. The CDR3 DNA reads as TGTGCCAGCAGCCCTCTAGCGGGGGGGATAGAGACCCAGTACTTC.

For this clone: At the DNA level, this CDR3 is encoded by other sequences in the same sample as well. The chain links TRBV7-3 to TRBJ2-1; TRBD2 matches 10 bases. With 2 bases clipped from V and 6 bases from J, the junction kept 4 bases outside the gene matches. The length of the CDR3 is 15 residues. Germline loops: CDR1 SGHTA, CDR2 FQGTGA. CDR3 DNA sequence: TGTGCCAGCAGCTTATTAGCGGGGGGCCCCAATGAGCAGTTCTTC. Translation: CASSLLAGGPNEQFF.

V gene TRBV19 combines with J gene TRBJ1-4; D uncertain. The germline V gene has CDR1 LNHDA and CDR2 SQIVND (reference sequence). The CDR3 is 15 residues long. The V gene lost 6 bases and the J gene lost 2 bases, with 13 bases spanning the gap. The CDR3 coding sequence is TGTGCCAGTAGAAAGGGTCCGGCGACTAATGAAAAACTGTTTTTT. Translation: CASRKGPATNEKLFF.

The chain has TRBV7-8 and TRBJ1-2; no reliable D call. Germline V gives CDR1 SGHVS, CDR2 FQNEAQ. The CDR3 sequence is 12 residues long. V dropped 5 bases and J dropped 1 base, with 5 bases sitting between them. Here the CDR3 reads CASSPYNYGYTF. The CDR3 DNA is TGTGCCAGCAGCCCTTATAACTATGGCTACACCTTC. The full variable domain, completed using reference TRBV7-8 and TRBJ1-2, is GAGVSQSPRYKVAKRGQDVALRCDPISGHVSLFWYQQALGQGPEFLTYFQNEAQLDKSGLPSDRFFAERPEGSVSTLKIQRTQQEDSAVYLCASSPYNYGYTFGSGTRLTVV.

The chain recombines TRBV28 with TRBJ1-3, with D possibly TRBD1 on 5 matching bases. With 7 bases removed from V and 1 base from J, the gap between germline ends came to 11 bases. The CDR3 contains 14 residues. In germline, CDR1 is MDHEN, CDR2 SYDVKM. The CDR3 DNA reads as TGTGCCAGCACCCCGGGGGGGTCTGGAAACACCATATATTTT. This translates into CASTPGGSGNTIYF.

This rearrangement joins TRBV2 to TRBJ2-3; D is perhaps TRBD2 (5 bases). CDR3 length equals 14 residues. Per the germline V gene, CDR1 is SNHLY and CDR2 is FYNNEI. V lost 1 base, J lost 9 bases, and 14 bases lay in between. The CDR3 DNA is TGTGCCAGCAGTGAAGGCGGAACCGGGAAGACGCAGTATTTT. It yields the protein CASSEGGTGKTQYF.

This chain links TRBV6-4 with TRBJ1-5, with D perhaps TRBD1 (6 bases). The V gene's germline CDR1 is MRHNA and CDR2 SNTAGT. The CDR3 loop spans 16 amino acids. V gave up 0 bases and J gave up 1 base, with 10 bases separating them. The CDR3 here is CASSDSRQGSNQPQHF. The CDR3 coding sequence is TGTGCCAGCAGTGACTCAAGGCAGGGGAGCAATCAGCCCCAGCATTTT.

This clone appeared a few times. V gene TRBV5-6 combines with J gene TRBJ1-6; 7 bases are shared with TRBD1. Germline values: CDR1 SGHDT, CDR2 YYEEEE. V dropped 4 bases and J dropped 4; count of bases not matched to a gene: 8. The CDR3 contains 16 residues. As DNA, the CDR3 is TGTGCCAGCAGCGCCTTTGAGGGACAGTATAATTCACCCCTCCACTTT. Translating it yields CASSAFEGQYNSPLHF.

V usage is TRBV24-1 and J usage is TRBJ2-3, with 12 bases that match TRBD2. The CDR3 loop spans 18 amino acids. CDR1 and CDR2 from the germline V gene are KGHDR and SFDVKD. V was clipped by 3 bases and J by 0 bases; unmatched bases: 6. The CDR3 sequence is CATSDPGTSGLSTDTQYF. The CDR3 nucleotides are TGTGCCACCAGTGATCCCGGGACTAGCGGGCTAAGCACAGATACGCAGTATTTT.

The table lists this clone with a count of one. The genes are TRBV18 and TRBJ2-4, with 9 positions matching TRBD2. Germline loops: CDR1 KGHSH, CDR2 LQKENI. V trimming: 4 bases; J trimming: 3 bases; junction bases outside the gene matches: 4. The length of the CDR3 is 15 residues. CDR3 protein: CASSLFSGGKNIQYF. In DNA form, the CDR3 reads TGTGCCAGCTCACTGTTTAGCGGGGGCAAAAACATTCAGTACTTC.

J is TRBJ1-5 and V is TRBV2; weak D call: TRBD1 (5 bases). CDR3 size: 16 residues. V dropped 6 bases and J dropped 4 bases, with 19 bases sitting between them. Germline lookup yields CDR1 SNHLY and CDR2 FYNNEI. The CDR3 bases are TGTGCCAGCAGCCTTTATCAGGGTATGAGTAATCAGCCCCAGCATTTT. Translation gives CASSLYQGMSNQPQHF. Combining the CDR3 with reference TRBV2 and TRBJ1-5 gives the whole variable domain EPEVTQTPSHQVTQMGQEVILRCVPISNHLYFYWYRQILGQKVEFLVSFYNNEISEKSEIFDDQFSVERPDGSNFTLKIRSTKLEDSAMYFCASSLYQGMSNQPQHFGDGTRLSIL.

The J gene is TRBJ1-6, the V gene TRBV7-3; 7 nucleotides match TRBD1. The germline gives CDR1 SGHTA, CDR2 FQGTGA. V was pared by 5 bases and J by 7 bases, with 23 bases of the junction left unmatched. The CDR3 consists of 20 residues. CDR3 bases: TGTGCCAGCAGCCTACCGGACAGGCTCGTTGAGCCTATAGAAAATTCACCCCTCCACTTT. This gives the protein CASSLPDRLVEPIENSPLHF.

The chain uses TRBV4-2 and TRBJ1-6, with D unclear. Trimming took off 0 bases at V and 9 bases at J, with 15 bases between the two ends. Germline CDR1 and CDR2: LGHNA and YNFKEQ. This CDR3 has 16 amino acids. The CDR3 coding sequence is TGTGCCAGCAGCCAAGATGCGGGAATGGGTAGTTCACCCCTCCACTTT. Protein: CASSQDAGMGSSPLHF.